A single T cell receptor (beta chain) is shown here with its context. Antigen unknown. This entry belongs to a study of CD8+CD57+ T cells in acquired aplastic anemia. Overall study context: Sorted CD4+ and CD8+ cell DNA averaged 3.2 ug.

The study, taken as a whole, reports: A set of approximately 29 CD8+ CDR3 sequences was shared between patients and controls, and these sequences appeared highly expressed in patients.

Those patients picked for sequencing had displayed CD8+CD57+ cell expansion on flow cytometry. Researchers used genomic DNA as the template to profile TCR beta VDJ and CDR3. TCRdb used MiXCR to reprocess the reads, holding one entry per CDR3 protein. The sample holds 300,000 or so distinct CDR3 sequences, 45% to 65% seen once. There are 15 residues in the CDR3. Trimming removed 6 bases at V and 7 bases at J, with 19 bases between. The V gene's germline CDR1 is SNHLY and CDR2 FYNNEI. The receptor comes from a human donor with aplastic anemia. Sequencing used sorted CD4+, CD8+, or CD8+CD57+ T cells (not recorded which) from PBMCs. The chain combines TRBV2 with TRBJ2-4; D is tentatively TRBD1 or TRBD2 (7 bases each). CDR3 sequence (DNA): TGTGCCAGCAGACCGGACCCAGGGGGGGGGAACATTCAGTACTTC. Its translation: CASRPDPGGGNIQYF.